This is a list of T cell receptor beta chains from one sample in a study of T cell responses to AZD1222 COVID-19 vaccine. The method was immunoSEQ multiplex PCR; TCRdb's version includes in-frame clones alone and lacks a portion of them. The sample consists of 100,000 or so clones, 75% to 90% of them appearing once. The sequences come from peripheral blood, collected 28 days after the second AZD1222 dose. The receptors shown here come from an adult who received the AZD1222 COVID-19 vaccine. Both conserved end residues are part of each CDR3. A D gene is named only where the DNA matches it firmly. Where a row states a size, it is once, few, many or the class of an expanded clone; other rows omit it.

size | J | V | D | DNA | CDR3
NA | TRBJ2-1 | TRBV7-3 | TRBD2 | TGTGCCAGCAGCCCGTGGACTAGTCGCGTCGATGAGCAGTTCTTC | CASSPWTSRVDEQFF
NA | TRBJ1-2 | TRBV28 | NA | TGTGCCAGCTGCGGACTGGACGGTTGGGGCTACACCTTC | CASCGLDGWGYTF
NA | TRBJ1-2 | TRBV27 | NA | TGTGCCAGCAGTTTATCCCGATCGTGGTACTATGGCTACACCTTC | CASSLSRSWYYGYTF
NA | TRBJ2-5 | TRBV12-3/TRBV12-4 | NA | TGTGCCAGCAGTTTGGCAGGGCGGGAGACCCAGTACTTC | CASSLAGRETQYF
once | TRBJ1-5 | TRBV30 | NA | TGTGCCTGGAGTAGGGGGGAGCTTAGCAATCAGCCCCAGCATTTT | CAWSRGELSNQPQHF
NA | TRBJ2-5 | TRBV3-1/TRBV3-2 | TRBD2 | TGTGCCAGCAGTCCGAGCGGGAGTGGAGAGACCCAGTACTTC | CASSPSGSGETQYF
once | TRBJ2-7 | TRBV7-8 | TRBD2 | TGTGCCAGCACCCTGGCGGGTAGCGGGAGTTACGAGCAGTACTTC | CASTLAGSGSYEQYF
NA | TRBJ1-6 | TRBV6-1 | NA | TGTGCCAGCAGTGGCGGACTAACAGGGACCAATTCACCCCTCCACTTT | CASSGGLTGTNSPLHF
once | TRBJ1-2 | TRBV6-1 | NA | TGTGCCAGCAGTGAAGCCGAGATATATGGCTACACCTTC | CASSEAEIYGYTF
NA | TRBJ1-2 | TRBV6-5 | NA | TGTGCCAGCAGTTACGATTCGGTCGCGGGGGGCTACACCTTC | CASSYDSVAGGYTF
NA | TRBJ2-3 | TRBV19 | TRBD2 | TGTGCCAGTAGTCAGCAGGGAGGGACAGATACGCAGTATTTT | CASSQQGGTDTQYF
NA | TRBJ2-1 | TRBV28 | NA | TGTGCCGCGGGGGCCGCATACAATGAGCAGTTCTTC | CAAGAAYNEQFF
NA | TRBJ1-2 | TRBV19 | TRBD1 | TGTGCCAGTAGTTGGGACAGTCCTAACTATGGCTACACCTTC | CASSWDSPNYGYTF
NA | TRBJ1-2 | TRBV19 | NA | TGTGCCAGTAGTATGTTAATGGGCGGCTACACCTTC | CASSMLMGGYTF
NA | TRBJ2-7 | TRBV12-3/TRBV12-4 | NA | TGTGCCAGCAGTTTTAGGACCGAGCAGTACTTC | CASSFRTEQYF
once | TRBJ2-7 | TRBV9 | TRBD2 | TGTGCCAGCAGCGTAGCGGGAGGGCCCTACGAGCAGTACTTC | CASSVAGGPYEQYF
NA | TRBJ1-1 | TRBV10-3 | NA | TGTGCCATCAGCCCCCTGGGGGGGACGAACACTGAAGCTTTCTTT | CAISPLGGTNTEAFF
NA | TRBJ2-3 | TRBV19 | NA | TGTGCCAGTAGTAGCGCCACAGATACGCAGTATTTT | CASSSATDTQYF
NA | TRBJ2-1 | TRBV12-3/TRBV12-4 | NA | TGTGCCAGCAGGCATCAGGGCAATGAGCAGTTCTTC | CASRHQGNEQFF
few | TRBJ1-6 | TRBV27 | TRBD1 | TGTGCCAGCGGGACAGGGACTCACCCGACACCCCTCCACTTT | CASGTGTHPTPLHF
NA | TRBJ2-3 | TRBV18 | NA | TGTGCCAGCTCAGACGCTAGAGAAAGCACAGATACGCAGTATTTT | CASSDARESTDTQYF
NA | TRBJ2-7 | TRBV10-3 | NA | TGTGCCATCAGTCCTAACAACTTTGCGCAGTACTTC | CAISPNNFAQYF
once | TRBJ2-1 | TRBV4-1 | TRBD2 | TGCGCCAGCAGACTAGCGGGTTCCGATGAGCAGTTCTTC | CASRLAGSDEQFF
few | TRBJ1-4 | TRBV9 | NA | TGTGCCAGCAGCGCACCAGGGGAGGAAAAACTGTTTTTT | CASSAPGEEKLFF
NA | TRBJ1-1 | TRBV10-2 | NA | TGCGCCAGCAGCTACGACAGGAACACTGAAGCTTTCTTT | CASSYDRNTEAFF
NA | TRBJ1-1 | TRBV5-8 | NA | TGTGCCAGCAGCTTGCTTAGGGGCTCTGAAGCTTTCTTT | CASSLLRGSEAFF
NA | TRBJ2-1 | TRBV23-1 | NA | TGCGCCAGCAGTCACCGGGACGGAAAAAACTACAATGAGCAGTTCTTC | CASSHRDGKNYNEQFF
NA | TRBJ1-5 | TRBV19 | NA | TGTGCCACCCGACACAGGGATAGCAATCAGCCCCAGCATTTT | CATRHRDSNQPQHF
NA | TRBJ2-7 | TRBV19 | NA | TGTGCCAGTCGACAGAACCACGAGCAGTACTTC | CASRQNHEQYF
NA | TRBJ1-6 | TRBV4-1 | NA | TGCGCCAGCAGCCAAGGGTTAGCACCCCTCCACTTT | CASSQGLAPLHF
NA | TRBJ2-2 | TRBV24-1 | NA | TGTGCCACCAGTGATTTAGGGGGAGCGAACACCGGGGAGCTGTTTTTT | CATSDLGGANTGELFF
NA | TRBJ1-2 | TRBV5-6 | NA | TGTGCCAGCAGCTTGGAGCCGGGCTCCTATGGCTACACCTTC | CASSLEPGSYGYTF
NA | TRBJ1-5 | TRBV19 | NA | TGTGCCAGTAGAGGAAAAGGGCAAAGTCCCAATCAGCCCCAGCATTTT | CASRGKGQSPNQPQHF
NA | TRBJ1-1 | TRBV18 | NA | TGTGCCAGCTCACCCCCAAAGGGTGGGAACACTGAAGCTTTCTTT | CASSPPKGGNTEAFF
NA | TRBJ2-3 | TRBV9 | NA | TGTGCCAGCACCTTCCCCAGGGCCTATCCCGCTCCAGATACGCAGTATTTT | CASTFPRAYPAPDTQYF
NA | TRBJ1-1 | TRBV7-3 | TRBD1 | TGTGCCAGCAGCTTAAGTGGCAGGGGGACTGAAGCTTTCTTT | CASSLSGRGTEAFF
NA | TRBJ1-5 | TRBV12-3/TRBV12-4 | NA | TGTGCCAGCAGTTTGACAGACAATCAGCCCCAGCATTTT | CASSLTDNQPQHF
NA | TRBJ2-3 | TRBV24-1 | NA | TGTGCCACCGCAGGGGAGCTCACAGATACGCAGTATTTT | CATAGELTDTQYF
NA | TRBJ2-7 | TRBV10-3 | TRBD2 | TGTGCCATCAGTGTTCTAGCGGGAGGTCAGGACGAGCAGTACTTC | CAISVLAGGQDEQYF
NA | TRBJ2-2 | TRBV5-1 | TRBD2 | TGCGCCAGCAGCTTAGCTAGCGGGACTGGGGAGCTGTTTTTT | CASSLASGTGELFF
NA | TRBJ2-1 | TRBV5-1 | TRBD2 | TGCGCCAGCACGACTAGCGGACGATACAATGAGCAGTTCTTC | CASTTSGRYNEQFF
NA | TRBJ2-2 | TRBV28 | NA | TGTGCCAGCAGTCCCAGGGGGGGGACCACCGGGGAGCTGTTTTTT | CASSPRGGTTGELFF
NA | TRBJ2-2 | TRBV19 | NA | TGTGCAGCAAAGGGAACGGCGAAGTGGGAGCTGTTTTTT | CAAKGTAKWELFF
NA | TRBJ2-1 | TRBV30 | TRBD2 | TGTGCCTGGAGTGTACTTCGAGGGAGGGCCCTGGGGAATGAGCAGTTCTTC | CAWSVLRGRALGNEQFF
NA | TRBJ1-3 | TRBV7-9 | NA | TGTGCCAGCAGCTTAGTGCAGGGGTCGATCAACTCTGGAAACACCATATATTTT | CASSLVQGSINSGNTIYF
NA | TRBJ2-2 | TRBV6-5 | NA | TGTGCCAGCAGACTGGATAATTTTGGGGAGCTGTTTTTT | CASRLDNFGELFF
NA | TRBJ2-5 | TRBV28 | TRBD2 | TGTGCCAGCAGTTTAAGATCTGGCGGGAGAAGACAAGAGACCCAGTACTTC | CASSLRSGGRRQETQYF
NA | TRBJ1-2 | TRBV6-2/TRBV6-3 | NA | TGTGCCAGCAGTAATCAGGCTAACTATGGCTACACCTTC | CASSNQANYGYTF
NA | TRBJ2-7 | TRBV19 | TRBD2 | TGTGCCAGTAGTATGGGAGCGGGATCGGACGAGCAGTACTTC | CASSMGAGSDEQYF
NA | TRBJ2-4 | TRBV2 | NA | TGTGCCAGCAGTGAAGAGGGAGCCAAAAACATTCAGTACTTC | CASSEEGAKNIQYF
NA | TRBJ1-3 | TRBV28 | NA | TGTGCCAGCAATACAGGGATCCCTGGAAACACCATATATTTT | CASNTGIPGNTIYF
NA | TRBJ2-4 | TRBV29-1 | NA | TGCAGCGTTGTTTGGGACTTAGGCAAAAACATTCAGTACTTC | CSVVWDLGKNIQYF
NA | TRBJ2-7 | TRBV28 | NA | TGTGCCAGCAGTTTGGCGGACTCCTACGAGCAGTACTTC | CASSLADSYEQYF
few | TRBJ1-1 | TRBV20-1 | NA | TGCAGTGCTAGTGGTACAGCCACTGGGTCCACTGAAGCTTTCTTT | CSASGTATGSTEAFF
NA | TRBJ1-5 | TRBV28 | NA | TGTGCCAGCAGTCTACAGGGAGAGGGCAATCAGCCCCAGCATTTT | CASSLQGEGNQPQHF
NA | TRBJ2-1 | TRBV9 | TRBD2 | TGTGCCAGCAGCGTAGGGCGGGGGAGATACAATGAGCAGTTCTTC | CASSVGRGRYNEQFF
NA | TRBJ2-5 | TRBV4-1 | TRBD2 | TGCGCCAGCAGCCAAGATAGCCTAGCGGGAGGGCCGTGGGGGGAAGAGACCCAGTACTTC | CASSQDSLAGGPWGEETQYF
NA | TRBJ1-5 | TRBV6-2/TRBV6-3 | NA | TGTGCCAGCAGTGAGAGCAATCAGCCCCAGCATTTT | CASSESNQPQHF
NA | TRBJ2-7 | TRBV5-4 | NA | TGTGCCAGCAGCTTGGAGAGGTTCCCCTACGAGCAGTACTTC | CASSLERFPYEQYF
NA | TRBJ2-1 | TRBV5-1 | NA | TGCGCCAGCAGCTTGGGGGGGTCCTACAATGAGCAGTTCTTC | CASSLGGSYNEQFF